This T cell receptor beta chain stems from a study of OX40 agonist ivuxolimab in advanced cancers. Overall study: Age averaged about 60 years (range roughly 20 to 90), and roughly 82% were male.

For this clone: This same CDR3 is encoded by further DNA sequences in the sample.

Patients with a history of autoimmune disease or on systemic immunosuppression were excluded. This CDR3 region has 14 residues. Germline V gene lookup returns CDR1 SGHTA and CDR2 FQGTGA. Trimming took off 3 bases at V and 2 bases at J, with 9 bases between the two ends. Measured with immunoSEQ multiplex PCR; TCRdb has only the in-frame clones, and not every one. The table records more than 65,000 clones, about 81% of them present only once. The J gene is TRBJ2-3, the V gene TRBV7-3; a weak D match, TRBD2 (6 bases). Sequencing was performed on CD4+ or CD8+ T cells sorted from blood, taken in a trial of the OX40 agonist ivuxolimab. The receptor's source is an adult with an advanced solid tumor such as melanoma, head and neck, liver or kidney cancer. The CDR3 DNA follows: TGTGCCAGCAGCTTGGGACTGCCCACAGATACGCAGTATTTT. Translating gives CASSLGLPTDTQYF.